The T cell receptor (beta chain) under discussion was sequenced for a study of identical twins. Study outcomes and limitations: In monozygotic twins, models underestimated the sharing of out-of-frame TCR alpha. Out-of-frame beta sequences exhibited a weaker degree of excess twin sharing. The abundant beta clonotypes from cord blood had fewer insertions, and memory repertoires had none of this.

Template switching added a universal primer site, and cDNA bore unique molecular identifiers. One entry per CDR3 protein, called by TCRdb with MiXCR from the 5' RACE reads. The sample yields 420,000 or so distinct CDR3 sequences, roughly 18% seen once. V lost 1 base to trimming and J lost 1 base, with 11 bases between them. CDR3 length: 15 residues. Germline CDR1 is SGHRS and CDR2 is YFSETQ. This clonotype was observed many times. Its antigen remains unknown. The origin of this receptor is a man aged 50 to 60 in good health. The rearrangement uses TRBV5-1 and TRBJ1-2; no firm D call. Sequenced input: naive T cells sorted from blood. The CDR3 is CASSLSAGDNYGYTF. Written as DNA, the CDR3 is TGCGCCAGCAGCTTGAGTGCGGGAGATAACTATGGCTACACCTTC.